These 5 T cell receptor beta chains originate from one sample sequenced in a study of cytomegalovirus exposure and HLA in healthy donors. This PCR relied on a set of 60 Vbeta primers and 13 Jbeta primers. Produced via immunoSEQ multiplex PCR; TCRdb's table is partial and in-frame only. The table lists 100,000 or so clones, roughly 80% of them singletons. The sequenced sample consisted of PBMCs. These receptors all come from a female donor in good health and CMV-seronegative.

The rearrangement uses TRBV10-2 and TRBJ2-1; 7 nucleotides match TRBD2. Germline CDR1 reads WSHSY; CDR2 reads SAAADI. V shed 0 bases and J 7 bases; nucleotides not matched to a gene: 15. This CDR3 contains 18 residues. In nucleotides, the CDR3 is TGCGCCAGCAGTGAGTCAATACAAACTAGCGAAAGAGGGAATGAGCAGTTCTTC. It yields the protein CASSESIQTSERGNEQFF.

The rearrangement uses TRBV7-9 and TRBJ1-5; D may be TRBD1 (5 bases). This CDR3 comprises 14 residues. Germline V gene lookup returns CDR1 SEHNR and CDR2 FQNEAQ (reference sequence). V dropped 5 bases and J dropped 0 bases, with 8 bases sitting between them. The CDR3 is CASSHGGSNQPQHF. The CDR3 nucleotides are TGTGCCAGCAGCCACGGGGGTAGCAATCAGCCCCAGCATTTT.

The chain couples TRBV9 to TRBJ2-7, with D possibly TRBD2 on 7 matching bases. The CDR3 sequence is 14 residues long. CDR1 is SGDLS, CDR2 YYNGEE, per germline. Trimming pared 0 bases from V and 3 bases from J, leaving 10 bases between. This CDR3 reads CASSVEGGDYEQYF. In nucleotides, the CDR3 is TGTGCCAGCAGCGTAGAGGGGGGGGACTACGAGCAGTACTTC.

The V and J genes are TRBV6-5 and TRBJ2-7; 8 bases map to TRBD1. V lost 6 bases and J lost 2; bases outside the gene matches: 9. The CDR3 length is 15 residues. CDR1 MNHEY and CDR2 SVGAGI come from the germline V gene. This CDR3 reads CASRAETGVAYEQYF. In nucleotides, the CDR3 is TGTGCCAGCAGAGCGGAGACAGGGGTGGCCTACGAGCAGTACTTC.

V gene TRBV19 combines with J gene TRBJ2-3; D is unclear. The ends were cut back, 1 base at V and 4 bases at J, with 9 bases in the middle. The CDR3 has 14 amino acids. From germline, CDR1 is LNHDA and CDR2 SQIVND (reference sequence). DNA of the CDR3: TGTGCCAGTAGTATAGCGCACTACCCAGATACGCAGTATTTT. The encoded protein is CASSIAHYPDTQYF. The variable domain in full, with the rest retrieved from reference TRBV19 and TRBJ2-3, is DGGITQSPKYLFRKEGQNVTLSCEQNLNHDAMYWYRQDPGQGLRLIYYSQIVNDFQKGDIAEGYSVSREKKESFPLTVTSAQKNPTAFYLCASSIAHYPDTQYFGPGTRLTVL.